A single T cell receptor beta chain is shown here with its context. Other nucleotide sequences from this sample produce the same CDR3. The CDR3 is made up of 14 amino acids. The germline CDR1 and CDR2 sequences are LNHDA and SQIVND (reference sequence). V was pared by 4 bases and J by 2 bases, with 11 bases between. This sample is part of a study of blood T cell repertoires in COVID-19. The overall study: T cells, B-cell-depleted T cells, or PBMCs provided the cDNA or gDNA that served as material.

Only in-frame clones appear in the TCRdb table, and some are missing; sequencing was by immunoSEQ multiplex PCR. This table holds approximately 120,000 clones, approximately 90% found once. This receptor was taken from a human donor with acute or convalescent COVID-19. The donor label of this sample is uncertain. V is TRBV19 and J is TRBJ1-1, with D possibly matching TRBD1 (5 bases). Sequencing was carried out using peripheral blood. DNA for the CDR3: TGTGCCAGTAGTAGGAGGAGGGGCAACACTGAAGCTTTCTTT. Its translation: CASSRRRGNTEAFF.